This TCR beta chain was profiled in a study of blood T cells in healthy people across ages. Total RNA was isolated from each sample in quantities of at least 6 micrograms. For the second PCR, which ran for about 6 to 12 cycles, a sample-barcoded 5' primer and a J-beta primer mix were used. CDR3-containing paired-end reads numbered at least 2.5 million in each sample. TCRdb reprocessed the 5' RACE reads via MiXCR and lists one record per CDR3 protein. Among 1.5 million to 2 million distinct CDR3 sequences, approximately 39% were seen once, and the ten largest hold approximately 22%. This clonotype occurred a few times. This receptor was taken from a human donor in good health. The sequenced sample was blood.

The CDR3 sequence is CSVFYNEQFF. The CDR3 DNA is TGCAGCGTTTTTTACAATGAGCAGTTCTTC. V usage is TRBV29-1 and J usage is TRBJ2-1; D remains unclear. Per the germline V gene, CDR1 is SQVTM and CDR2 is ANQGSEA. The CDR3 spans 10 residues. V was cut by 5 bases and J by 4 bases, with 3 bases left in between.